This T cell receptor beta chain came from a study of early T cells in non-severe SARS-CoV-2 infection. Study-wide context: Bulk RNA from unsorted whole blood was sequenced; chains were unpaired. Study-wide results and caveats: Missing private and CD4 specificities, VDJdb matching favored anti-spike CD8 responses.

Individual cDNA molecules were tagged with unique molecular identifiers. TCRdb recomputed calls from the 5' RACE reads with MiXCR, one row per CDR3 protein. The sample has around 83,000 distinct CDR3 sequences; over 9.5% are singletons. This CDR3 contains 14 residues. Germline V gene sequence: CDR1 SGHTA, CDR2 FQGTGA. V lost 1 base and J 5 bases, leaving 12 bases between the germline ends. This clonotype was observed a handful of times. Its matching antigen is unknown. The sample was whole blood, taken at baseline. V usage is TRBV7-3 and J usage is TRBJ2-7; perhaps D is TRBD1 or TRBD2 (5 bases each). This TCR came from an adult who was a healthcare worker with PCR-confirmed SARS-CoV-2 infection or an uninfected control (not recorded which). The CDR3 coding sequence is TGTGCCAGCAGCTTAAAGGGGAGCGTCGACGAGCAGTACTTC. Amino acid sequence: CASSLKGSVDEQYF.